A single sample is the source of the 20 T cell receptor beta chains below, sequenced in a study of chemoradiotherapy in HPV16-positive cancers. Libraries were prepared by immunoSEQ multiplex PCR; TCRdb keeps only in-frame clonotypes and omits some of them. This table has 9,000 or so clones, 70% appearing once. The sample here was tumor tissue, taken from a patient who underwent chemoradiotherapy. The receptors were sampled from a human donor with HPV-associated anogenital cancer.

The CDR3 DNA reads TGTGCCAGCAGTTTGGAACTAGCGGGGGGACCAAGGAAGTATTTT. This gives the protein CASSLELAGGPRKYF. The chain carries TRBV28 and TRBJ2-3; 12 bases fit TRBD2. V gave up 3 bases and J gave up 13 bases; unmatched junction bases: 11. The CDR3 is 15 amino acids. Germline V gives CDR1 MDHEN, CDR2 SYDVKM.

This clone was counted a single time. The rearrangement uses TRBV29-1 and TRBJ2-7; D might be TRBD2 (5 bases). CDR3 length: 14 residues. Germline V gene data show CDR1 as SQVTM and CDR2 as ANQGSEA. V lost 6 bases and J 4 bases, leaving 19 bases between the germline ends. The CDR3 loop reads CSVQRPSTGYEQYF. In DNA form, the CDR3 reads TGCAGCGTACAAAGGCCCTCAACGGGGTACGAGCAGTACTTC.

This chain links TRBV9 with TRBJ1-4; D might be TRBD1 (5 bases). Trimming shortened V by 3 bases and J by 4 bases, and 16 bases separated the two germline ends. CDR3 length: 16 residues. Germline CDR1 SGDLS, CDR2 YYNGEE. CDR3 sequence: CASSGPWTRNNEKLFF. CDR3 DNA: TGTGCCAGCAGCGGCCCCTGGACACGCAATAATGAAAAACTGTTTTTT. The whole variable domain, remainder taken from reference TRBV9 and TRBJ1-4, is DSGVTQTPKHLITATGQRVTLRCSPRSGDLSVYWYQQSLDQGLQFLIQYYNGEERAKGNILERFSAQQFPDLHSELNLSSLELGDSALYFCASSGPWTRNNEKLFFGSGTQLSVL.

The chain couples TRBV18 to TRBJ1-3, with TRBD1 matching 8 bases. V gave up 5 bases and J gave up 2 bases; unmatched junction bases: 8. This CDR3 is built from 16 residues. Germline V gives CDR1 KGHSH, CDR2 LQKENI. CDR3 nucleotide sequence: TGTGCCAGCTCATCTAGCCTGACAGGGGCTGGAAACACCATATATTTT. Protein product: CASSSSLTGAGNTIYF. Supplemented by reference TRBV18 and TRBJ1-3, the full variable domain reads NAGVMQNPRHLVRRRGQEARLRCSPMKGHSHVYWYRQLPEEGLKFMVYLQKENIIDESGMPKERFSAEFPKEGPSILRIQQVVRGDSAAYFCASSSSLTGAGNTIYFGEGSWLTVV.

The CDR3 protein is CALRGGKDNEQFF. The CDR3 region has the DNA TGTGCCCTCAGGGGGGGCAAGGACAATGAGCAGTTCTTC. V gene TRBV6-6 combines with J gene TRBJ2-1; tentatively, D is TRBD1 or TRBD2 (7 bases each). With 11 bases removed from V and 5 bases from J, the gap between germline ends came to 16 bases. CDR1 and CDR2 (germline): MNHNY, SVGAGI (reference sequence). The CDR3 extends over 13 amino acids.

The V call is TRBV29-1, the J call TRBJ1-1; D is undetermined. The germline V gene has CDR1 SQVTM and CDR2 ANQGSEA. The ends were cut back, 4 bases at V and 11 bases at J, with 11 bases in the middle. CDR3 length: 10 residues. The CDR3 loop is CSVVDSRAFF. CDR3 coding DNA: TGCAGCGTTGTAGACTCTAGGGCTTTCTTT.

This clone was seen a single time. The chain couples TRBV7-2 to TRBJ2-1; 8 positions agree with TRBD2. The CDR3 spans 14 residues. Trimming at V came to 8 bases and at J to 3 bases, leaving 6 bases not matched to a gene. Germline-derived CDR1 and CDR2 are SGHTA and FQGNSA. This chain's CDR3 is CASGLAGIYNEQFF. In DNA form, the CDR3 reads TGTGCCAGCGGATTAGCGGGGATCTACAATGAGCAGTTCTTC.

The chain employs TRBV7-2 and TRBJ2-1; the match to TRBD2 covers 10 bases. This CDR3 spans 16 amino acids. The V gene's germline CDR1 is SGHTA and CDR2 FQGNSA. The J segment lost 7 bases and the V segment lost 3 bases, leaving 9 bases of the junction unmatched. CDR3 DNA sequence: TGTGCCAGCAGCTTCGCGGCGGCTAGCGGGAGAAATGAGCAGTTCTTC. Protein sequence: CASSFAAASGRNEQFF.

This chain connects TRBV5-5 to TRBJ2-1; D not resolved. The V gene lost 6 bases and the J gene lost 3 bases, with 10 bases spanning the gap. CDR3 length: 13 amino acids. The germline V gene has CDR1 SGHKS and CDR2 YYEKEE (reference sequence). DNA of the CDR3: TGTGCCAGCAAGGACCAGAACTACAATGAGCAGTTCTTC. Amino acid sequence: CASKDQNYNEQFF.

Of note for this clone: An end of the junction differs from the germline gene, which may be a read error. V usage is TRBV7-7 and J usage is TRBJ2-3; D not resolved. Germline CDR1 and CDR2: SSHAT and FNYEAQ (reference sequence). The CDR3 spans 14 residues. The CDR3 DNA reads TGTGCTAGCAGCTCCTCCATCAGCACAGATACGCAGTATTTT. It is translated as CASSSSISTDTQYF. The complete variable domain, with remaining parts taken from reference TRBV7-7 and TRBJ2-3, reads GAGVSQSPRYKVTKRGQDVTLRCDPISSHATLYWYQQALGQGPEFLTYFNYEAQPDKSGLPSDRFSAERPEGSISTLTIQRTEQRDSAMYRCASSSSISTDTQYFGPGTRLTVL.

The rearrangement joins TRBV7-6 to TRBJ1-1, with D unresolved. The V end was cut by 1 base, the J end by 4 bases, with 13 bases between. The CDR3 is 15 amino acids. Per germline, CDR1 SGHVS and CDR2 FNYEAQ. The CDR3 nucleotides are TGTGCCAGCAGCTTAGTTGGGGAAGGGCTCACTGAAGCTTTCTTT. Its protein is CASSLVGEGLTEAFF.

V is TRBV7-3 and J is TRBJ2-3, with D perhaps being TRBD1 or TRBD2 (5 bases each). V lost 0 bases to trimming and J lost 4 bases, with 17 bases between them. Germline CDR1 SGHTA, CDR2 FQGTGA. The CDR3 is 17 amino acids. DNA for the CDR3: TGTGCCAGCAGCTTAACAGGGGCGGGTTTCGCTTCAGATACGCAGTATTTT. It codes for CASSLTGAGFASDTQYF.

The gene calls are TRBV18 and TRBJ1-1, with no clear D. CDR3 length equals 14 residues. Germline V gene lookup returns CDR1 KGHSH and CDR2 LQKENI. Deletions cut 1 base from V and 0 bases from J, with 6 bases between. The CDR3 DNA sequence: TGTGCCAGCTCACCACAGAATTTGAACACTGAAGCTTTCTTT. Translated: CASSPQNLNTEAFF.

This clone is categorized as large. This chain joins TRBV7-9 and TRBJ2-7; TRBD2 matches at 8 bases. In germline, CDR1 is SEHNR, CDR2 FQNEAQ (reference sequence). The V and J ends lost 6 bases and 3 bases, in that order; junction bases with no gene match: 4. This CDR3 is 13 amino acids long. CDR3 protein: CASSKRENYEQYF. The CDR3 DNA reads TGTGCCAGCAGTAAGCGGGAGAACTACGAGCAGTACTTC.

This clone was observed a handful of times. As DNA, the CDR3 is TGTGCCAGCAGTTCGCCCTCGGGGGTAGGTAATTCACCCCTCCACTTT. Protein product: CASSSPSGVGNSPLHF. The chain is built from TRBV28 and TRBJ1-6; D possibly corresponds to TRBD1 (5 bases). Per the germline V gene, CDR1 is MDHEN and CDR2 is SYDVKM. The CDR3 has 16 residues. V was pared by 4 bases and J by 6 bases, with 16 bases between. Combining the CDR3 with reference TRBV28 and TRBJ1-6 gives the whole variable domain DVKVTQSSRYLVKRTGEKVFLECVQDMDHENMFWYRQDPGLGLRLIYFSYDVKMKEKGDIPEGYSVSREKKERFSLILESASTNQTSMYLCASSSPSGVGNSPLHFGNGTRLTVT.

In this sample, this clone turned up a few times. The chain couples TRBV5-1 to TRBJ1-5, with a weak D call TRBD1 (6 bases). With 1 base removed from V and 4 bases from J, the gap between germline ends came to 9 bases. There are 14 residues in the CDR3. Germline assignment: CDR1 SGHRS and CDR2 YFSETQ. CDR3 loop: CASSLRGGNQPQHF. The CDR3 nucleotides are TGCGCCAGCAGCTTGCGAGGGGGAAATCAGCCCCAGCATTTT.

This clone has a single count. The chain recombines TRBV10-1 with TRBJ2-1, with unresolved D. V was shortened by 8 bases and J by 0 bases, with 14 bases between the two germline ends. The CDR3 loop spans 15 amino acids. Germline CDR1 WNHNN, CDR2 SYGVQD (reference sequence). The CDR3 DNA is TGCGCCAGCTCCGACCCGAAAAGCTCCTACAATGAGCAGTTCTTC. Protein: CASSDPKSSYNEQFF.

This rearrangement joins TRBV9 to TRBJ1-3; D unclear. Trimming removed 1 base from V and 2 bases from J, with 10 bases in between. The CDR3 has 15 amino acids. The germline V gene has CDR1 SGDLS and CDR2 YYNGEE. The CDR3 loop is CASSVSPAPGNTIYF. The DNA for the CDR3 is TGTGCCAGCAGCGTAAGTCCAGCCCCTGGAAACACCATATATTTT.

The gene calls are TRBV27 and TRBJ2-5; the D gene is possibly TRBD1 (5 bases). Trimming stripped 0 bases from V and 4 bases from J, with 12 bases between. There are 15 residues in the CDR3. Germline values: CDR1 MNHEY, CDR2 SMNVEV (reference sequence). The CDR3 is CASSLSQGHGETQYF. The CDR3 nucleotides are TGTGCCAGCAGTTTATCCCAGGGTCACGGAGAGACCCAGTACTTC.

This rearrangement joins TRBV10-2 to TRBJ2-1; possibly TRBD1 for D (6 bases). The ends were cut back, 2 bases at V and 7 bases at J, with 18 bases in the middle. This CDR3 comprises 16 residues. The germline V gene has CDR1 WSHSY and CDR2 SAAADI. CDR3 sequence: CASSELDSEYYNEQFF. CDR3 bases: TGCGCCAGCAGTGAGCTGGACAGCGAATATTATAATGAGCAGTTCTTC.